This passage covers 30 T cell receptor beta chains from one sample sequenced in a study of blood T cell repertoires in COVID-19. Clones were read by immunoSEQ multiplex PCR, and TCRdb kept only the in-frame ones, dropping some. The sample shows under 200,000 clones, roughly 84% of them seen only once. Sample: PBMCs or T cells enriched from blood (not recorded which). The receptors shown here come from a woman aged 45 to 65 who had recovered from COVID-19.

The chain employs TRBV11-3 and TRBJ1-1; D is possibly TRBD1 (5 bases). There are 14 residues in the CDR3. The germline CDR1 and CDR2 sequences are SGHNT and YENEEA. The germline V and J ends were trimmed by 1 base and 4 bases, with 10 bases remaining between them. CDR3 DNA: TGTGCCAGCAGCTTAGGGATAGGGGCCACTGAAGCTTTCTTT. Translated: CASSLGIGATEAFF.

This clone was picked up a small number of times. The chain carries TRBV30 and TRBJ1-1; possibly TRBD1 for D (6 bases). Germline CDR1 and CDR2: GTSNPN and SVGIG (reference sequence). V gave up 4 bases and J gave up 3 bases, with 18 bases separating them. The CDR3 consists of 15 residues. The CDR3 loop reads CAWTGRGLPDTEAFF. The DNA for the CDR3 is TGTGCCTGGACGGGTAGGGGGTTGCCGGACACTGAAGCTTTCTTT.

The genes are TRBV6-5 and TRBJ2-7, with D unresolved. Germline CDR1 reads MNHEY; CDR2 reads SVGAGI. Trimming took 6 bases from V and 2 from J, leaving 17 bases between them. The CDR3 has 15 amino acids. CDR3 in amino acids: CASRKIAEGPYEQYF. The CDR3 DNA follows: TGTGCCAGCAGAAAAATAGCAGAAGGCCCCTACGAGCAGTACTTC.

The J gene is TRBJ2-1, the V gene TRBV18, with TRBD1 matching 9 bases. Germline CDR1 and CDR2: KGHSH and LQKENI. The junction had 3 bases not matched to a gene; V was cut back by 4 bases and J by 2 bases. This CDR3 contains 15 residues. The CDR3 coding sequence is TGTGCCAGCTCACTCGGACAGGGGACCTACAATGAGCAGTTCTTC. Translated, it gives CASSLGQGTYNEQFF.

The chain joins TRBV28 to TRBJ2-5, with 7 bases matching TRBD2. Per germline, CDR1 MDHEN and CDR2 SYDVKM. V lost 3 bases and J lost 6; bases outside the gene matches: 10. This CDR3 is built from 15 residues. In nucleotides, the CDR3 is TGTGCCAGCAGTTTGACCAGCGGGATAGGGAAGACCCAGTACTTC. The encoded protein is CASSLTSGIGKTQYF.

The chain is built from TRBV25-1 and TRBJ2-1; the match to TRBD2 covers 7 bases. Germline CDR1 reads MGHDK; CDR2 reads SYGVNS. The CDR3 has 15 amino acids. Unmatched junction bases numbered 5, after V lost 3 bases and J lost 3 bases. CDR3 coding DNA: TGTGCCAGCAGTGAGGCGGCGGGAGACTACAATGAGCAGTTCTTC. Translating gives CASSEAAGDYNEQFF.

V and J are TRBV7-6 and TRBJ2-1; 7 nucleotides match TRBD2. Per germline, CDR1 SGHVS and CDR2 FNYEAQ. The junction had 4 bases not matched to a gene; V was cut back by 5 bases and J by 0 bases. CDR3 length equals 15 residues. CDR3 in DNA: TGTGCCAGCAGCCCCGGGACTACCTCCTACAATGAGCAGTTCTTC. The encoded protein is CASSPGTTSYNEQFF.

The chain couples TRBV28 to TRBJ1-4, with a weak D call TRBD1 (6 bases). This CDR3 spans 16 amino acids. Germline CDR1 is MDHEN and CDR2 is SYDVKM. Trimming removed 4 bases at V and 0 bases at J, with 12 bases between. This CDR3 reads CASSSPRGSTNEKLFF. The CDR3 nucleotides read TGTGCCAGCAGTTCACCCAGGGGTTCAACTAATGAAAAACTGTTTTTT.

This sequence joins TRBV11-3 and TRBJ1-1; the match to TRBD1 covers 8 bases. Trimming at V came to 2 bases and at J to 6 bases, leaving 5 bases not matched to a gene. The CDR3 length is 14 residues. Per the germline V gene, CDR1 is SGHNT and CDR2 is YENEEA. CDR3 sequence: CASSLQGAGAEAFF. CDR3 nucleotide sequence: TGTGCCAGCAGCTTACAGGGGGCGGGTGCTGAAGCTTTCTTT.

The chain is built from TRBV27 and TRBJ2-7; 8 nucleotides align to TRBD2. The germline V gene has CDR1 MNHEY and CDR2 SMNVEV (reference sequence). The CDR3 extends over 15 amino acids. V was pared by 4 bases and J by 3 bases, with 8 bases of the junction left unmatched. CDR3 residues: CASSSTSVHNYEQYF. The CDR3 DNA follows: TGTGCCAGCAGTTCGACTAGCGTACATAACTACGAGCAGTACTTC.

The V and J genes are TRBV7-9 and TRBJ2-2, with 13 bases that match TRBD2. There are 17 residues in the CDR3. Per germline, CDR1 SEHNR and CDR2 FQNEAQ (reference sequence). V lost 5 bases to trimming and J lost 7 bases; unmatched junction nucleotides: 10. CDR3 sequence reads: CASSRRTSGRAGGELFF. The CDR3 region has the DNA TGTGCCAGCAGCCGGAGAACTAGCGGGAGGGCCGGCGGGGAGCTGTTTTTT.

This clone has only one observation. The chain uses TRBV2 and TRBJ2-7, with D hard to call. Per germline, CDR1 SNHLY and CDR2 FYNNEI. This CDR3 spans 11 amino acids. The V gene lost 7 bases and the J gene lost 6 bases, with 10 bases spanning the gap. The CDR3 DNA reads TGTGCCAGCACTCGTTCGGGCGAGCAGTACTTC. Encoded protein: CASTRSGEQYF.

This chain uses TRBV9 with TRBJ2-6; D may be TRBD1 (5 bases). The CDR3 is made up of 18 amino acids. The germline gives CDR1 SGDLS, CDR2 YYNGEE. Trimming stripped 4 bases from V and 0 bases from J, with 17 bases between. The CDR3 is CASSPQGRHLSGANVLTF. CDR3 coding DNA: TGTGCCAGCAGCCCTCAGGGCAGGCATCTCTCTGGGGCCAACGTCCTGACTTTC. The full variable domain, with the rest looked up from reference TRBV9 and TRBJ2-6, is DSGVTQTPKHLITATGQRVTLRCSPRSGDLSVYWYQQSLDQGLQFLIQYYNGEERAKGNILERFSAQQFPDLHSELNLSSLELGDSALYFCASSPQGRHLSGANVLTFGAGSRLTVL.

In its sample, this clone was seen a few times. The chain recombines TRBV10-3 with TRBJ2-2, with 10 bases that match TRBD2. Germline-derived CDR1 and CDR2 are ENHRY and SYGVKD. The CDR3 totals 17 residues. Losses at the gene ends were 2 bases for V and 1 base for J; bases not matched to a gene: 4. CDR3 nucleotides: TGTGCCATCAGTGAGCCTGGACTAGCGGAGAACACCGGGGAGCTGTTTTTT. It encodes CAISEPGLAENTGELFF.

V gene TRBV7-2 combines with J gene TRBJ1-5; no reliable D call. CDR3 length equals 14 residues. Germline values: CDR1 SGHTA, CDR2 FQGNSA. The V end lost 0 bases, the J end lost 2 bases, and 5 bases lay between the germline ends. This CDR3 reads CASSLARGNQPQHF. CDR3 nucleotides: TGTGCCAGCAGCTTAGCCCGGGGCAATCAGCCCCAGCATTTT.

The rearrangement uses TRBV29-1 and TRBJ1-2; 9 bases agree with TRBD1. V shed 6 bases and J 1 base; nucleotides not matched to a gene: 9. Germline assignment: CDR1 SQVTM and CDR2 ANQGSEA. This CDR3 is built from 15 residues. CDR3 in DNA: TGCAGCGTCTCCGGGACAGGGAACCTTAACTATGGCTACACCTTC. Its protein product is CSVSGTGNLNYGYTF.

This clone has more than one count but fewer than ten. In DNA, the CDR3 is TGTGCCAGCAGTTTAACCTACAATCGGGGGACTGAAGCTTTCTTT. It codes for CASSLTYNRGTEAFF. The chain employs TRBV27 and TRBJ1-1; possibly TRBD1 for D (5 bases). This CDR3 contains 15 residues. In germline, CDR1 is MNHEY, CDR2 SMNVEV (reference sequence). The V gene lost 2 bases and the J gene lost 5 bases, with 15 bases spanning the gap.

The chain is built from TRBV5-4 and TRBJ2-7, with a possible D match to TRBD2 (5 bases). The length of the CDR3 is 15 residues. V was clipped by 4 bases and J by 0 bases, with 14 bases between them. Germline values: CDR1 SGHNT, CDR2 YYREEE (reference sequence). The CDR3 bases are TGTGCCAGCAGCCCGAGCGGTTCGGTCTCCTACGAGCAGTACTTC. Protein product: CASSPSGSVSYEQYF.

V usage is TRBV28 and J usage is TRBJ2-5, with D perhaps matching TRBD1 (6 bases). The V and J ends lost 5 bases and 5 bases respectively, with 15 bases between them. CDR1 and CDR2 (germline): MDHEN, SYDVKM. The CDR3 has 14 amino acids. CDR3 bases: TGTGCCAGCAGTAAAAACAGGGCAGGGGAGACCCAGTACTTC. Translation gives CASSKNRAGETQYF.

This clone was recorded many times. This chain links TRBV3-1 (or the pseudogene TRBV3-2) with TRBJ2-3; 8 nucleotides match TRBD2. Germline V gene lookup returns CDR1 LGHDT and CDR2 YNNKEL (reference sequence). V dropped 1 base and J dropped 4; count of bases not matched to a gene: 4. The CDR3 runs 15 residues. CDR3 sequence (DNA): TGTGCCAGCAGCCAAGCAGCGGGAGATGCAGATACGCAGTATTTT. This codes for CASSQAAGDADTQYF.

This clone was seen only once. V is TRBV30 and J is TRBJ2-7; the D gene is possibly TRBD2 (5 bases). CDR3 length: 12 amino acids. Trimming removed 2 bases at V and 4 bases at J, with 9 bases between. The V gene's germline CDR1 is GTSNPN and CDR2 SVGIG (reference sequence). CDR3 protein: CAWSLDLYEQYF. The CDR3 DNA reads as TGTGCCTGGAGTCTGGACTTATACGAGCAGTACTTC. The whole variable domain, remainder taken from reference TRBV30 and TRBJ2-7, is SQTIHQWPATLVQPVGSPLSLECTVEGTSNPNLYWYRQAAGRGLQLLFYSVGIGQISSEVPQNLSASRPQDRQFILSSKKLLLSDSGFYLCAWSLDLYEQYFGPGTRLTVT.

CDR3 region: CASSKAKKGLDRKETQYF. For the CDR3, the DNA is TGTGCCAGCAGCAAAGCAAAGAAGGGCCTCGACAGAAAAGAGACCCAGTACTTC. This chain uses TRBV21-1 with TRBJ2-5; the DNA was not used to check the table's D call, TRBD1. TRBV21-1 is shown as a pseudogene. The CDR3 runs 18 residues.

J is TRBJ2-5 and V is TRBV7-2, with D perhaps matching TRBD1 (7 bases). The CDR3 is 15 amino acids. Germline CDR1 is SGHTA and CDR2 is FQGNSA. V was cut by 5 bases and J by 5 bases, with 18 bases left in between. CDR3 in DNA: TGTGCCAGCAGCCTCCAGACAGGGAGGCGGGAGACCCAGTACTTC. It specifies CASSLQTGRRETQYF. The whole variable domain, remainder taken from reference TRBV7-2 and TRBJ2-5, is GAGVSQSPSNKVTEKGKDVELRCDPISGHTALYWYRQSLGQGLEFLIYFQGNSAPDKSGLPSDRFSAERTGGSVSTLTIQRTQQEDSAVYLCASSLQTGRRETQYFGPGTRLLVL.

This clone was recorded a few times. The chain uses TRBV10-2 and TRBJ2-1, with no clear D. The CDR3 length is 14 residues. The germline gives CDR1 WSHSY, CDR2 SAAADI. The V and J ends lost 7 bases and 1 base respectively, with 11 bases between them. The CDR3 nucleotides are TGCGCCAGCAACAGACCTCTATCCTACAATGAGCAGTTCTTC. It encodes CASNRPLSYNEQFF.

This clone has a single count. The V call is TRBV10-1, the J call TRBJ2-1; 7 bases agree with TRBD1. Germline V gives CDR1 WNHNN, CDR2 SYGVQD (reference sequence). Trimming at V came to 3 bases and at J to 2 bases, leaving 4 bases not matched to a gene. The CDR3 has 15 residues. CDR3 DNA: TGCGCCAGCAGTGATTCCGGGACAGCCTACAATGAGCAGTTCTTC. Protein product: CASSDSGTAYNEQFF.

The rearrangement uses TRBV28 and TRBJ2-1, with TRBD2 matching 8 bases. Germline lookup yields CDR1 MDHEN and CDR2 SYDVKM. The CDR3 has 14 amino acids. Trimming cost V 3 bases and J 5 bases; bases outside gene matches: 3. The CDR3 sequence is CASSLSGSNNEQFF. As DNA, the CDR3 is TGTGCCAGCAGTTTGAGCGGGAGTAACAATGAGCAGTTCTTC.

V is TRBV19 and J is TRBJ1-2; 8 bases fit TRBD1. V trimming: 7 bases; J trimming: 1 base; junction bases outside the gene matches: 17. CDR1 and CDR2 (germline): LNHDA, SQIVND (reference sequence). The CDR3 length is 18 residues. CDR3: CASTKPTGQDILNYGYTF. The DNA of the CDR3 is TGTGCCAGTACCAAACCAACGGGACAGGATATACTTAACTATGGCTACACCTTC.

The genes are TRBV4-3 and TRBJ2-3; 7 bases fit TRBD2. Germline V gives CDR1 LGHNA, CDR2 YSLEER. CDR3 length equals 17 residues. V lost 0 bases and J lost 4; bases outside the gene matches: 10. The CDR3 DNA is TGCGCCAGCAGCCAAGAAATGAGAGGGAGGGAGGCAGATACGCAGTATTTT. Translating it yields CASSQEMRGREADTQYF.

The chain combines TRBV30 with TRBJ1-5; 7 bases map to TRBD1. Trimming at V came to 4 bases and at J to 2 bases, leaving 8 bases not matched to a gene. CDR3 length equals 15 residues. Per germline, CDR1 GTSNPN and CDR2 SVGIG (reference sequence). CDR3 sequence reads: CAWKEGGAGNQPQHF. As DNA, the CDR3 is TGTGCCTGGAAGGAAGGGGGCGCAGGCAATCAGCCCCAGCATTTT.

The chain is built from TRBV28 and TRBJ2-5; 9 positions match TRBD2. Germline V gene sequence: CDR1 MDHEN, CDR2 SYDVKM. V shed 5 bases, J shed 3 bases, and the junction held 4 bases outside the gene matches. This CDR3 is built from 14 residues. The CDR3 DNA follows: TGTGCCAGCAGTCCCCGACTAGCGGAAGAGACCCAGTACTTC. Translated: CASSPRLAEETQYF.